Listed below are T cell receptor beta chains from one sample, sequenced in a study of cytomegalovirus exposure and HLA in healthy donors. The data were produced by immunoSEQ multiplex PCR, yet TCRdb's version contains in-frame clones alone and is incomplete. The sample gives 150,000 to 200,000 clones, roughly 80% of which show up once; about 1.5% is in the top ten. Input material: PBMCs. The receptors were sampled from a man aged 50-60 years in good health and CMV-seropositive. The CDR3 runs from the conserved cysteine through the conserved F or W. Each record gives: J gene, V gene, clone size, D gene, CDR3 DNA, CDR3 protein. D genes are given only for firm matches. Rows may omit the clone size; those that give it use once, few, many or a size class.

TRBJ2-3 TRBV28 few - TGTGCCAGCAGTTTCTCGACTAGGCCAGATACGCAGTATTTT CASSFSTRPDTQYF
TRBJ1-2 TRBV6-5 - TRBD1 TGTGCCAGCACCCTCAGGACAGGGCTAGGCTACACCTTC CASTLRTGLGYTF
TRBJ2-5 TRBV30 once - TGTGCCTCCCACAGGGACCAAGAGACCCAGTACTTC CASHRDQETQYF
TRBJ2-7 TRBV19 - TRBD1 TGTGCCAGTAGTTCCCACAGGGGATCCTACGAGCAGTACTTC CASSSHRGSYEQYF
TRBJ1-1 TRBV11-2 - TRBD1 TGTGCCAGCAGCTTAGCGGCCAGGGGGACTGAAGCTTTCTTT CASSLAARGTEAFF
TRBJ1-2 TRBV7-8 few TRBD1 TGTGCCAGCAGCTCCTACAGGGGACGGGGCTACACCTTC CASSSYRGRGYTF
TRBJ1-2 TRBV5-4 once TRBD1 TGTGCCAGCAGCCCCGGACAGGGAACGGGCTACACCTTC CASSPGQGTGYTF
TRBJ1-5 TRBV7-8 - - TGTGCCAGCAGCTTAGAAATGGGGGCGCATCAGCCCCAGCATTTT CASSLEMGAHQPQHF
TRBJ1-2 TRBV5-1 - TRBD1 TGCGCCAGCAGCCAAGGACAGGGGCCCGGCTACACCTTC CASSQGQGPGYTF
TRBJ2-7 TRBV30 - TRBD1 TGTGCCTGGAAGGCTGGACAGGCCTCCTACGAGCAGTACTTC CAWKAGQASYEQYF
TRBJ1-1 TRBV27 once - TGTGCCAGCATCTATACAGGGAATTTGGGCACTGAAGCTTTCTTT CASIYTGNLGTEAFF
TRBJ1-1 TRBV9 once - TGTGCCAGCAGCCTTCGTCCGGGGGACACTGAAGCTTTCTTT CASSLRPGDTEAFF
TRBJ2-3 TRBV7-3 - TRBD2 TGTGCCAGCAGCTTACGCGGGAGGGCCACAGATACGCAGTATTTT CASSLRGRATDTQYF
TRBJ1-2 TRBV28 once - TGTGCCAGCAGAGTCCAACAGGGTACCTATGGCTACACCTTC CASRVQQGTYGYTF
TRBJ2-3 TRBV5-1 - - TGCGCCAGCAGCGAGGGGGAATACACAGATACGCAGTATTTT CASSEGEYTDTQYF